A selection of T cell receptor beta chains follows, all from one sample in a study of siplizumab effects on memory and regulatory T cells. Sequenced by immunoSEQ multiplex PCR; TCRdb stores in-frame clones only, minus some. The sample contains more than 90,000 clones, over 90% of which appear only once. The sample was non-Treg CD4+ T cells sorted from blood. These receptors were obtained from a human donor in good health. The CDR3 runs from the conserved cysteine through the conserved F or W. The D gene is left open where the match is weak. Expanded clones get a size class; other rows say once, few or many, or leave the size out.

length: 15; D: TRBD2; size: .; J: TRBJ2-1; V: TRBV30; DNA: TGTGCCTGGGCCCCGGAGGGAGGGACCTACAATGAGCAGTTCTTC; CDR3: CAWAPEGGTYNEQFF
length: 17; D: .; size: .; J: TRBJ2-1; V: TRBV5-1; DNA: TGCGCCAGCAGCTTGGTCCGGGGGAGAGACTCCTACAATGAGCAGTTCTTC; CDR3: CASSLVRGRDSYNEQFF
length: 13; D: .; size: .; J: TRBJ1-4; V: TRBV7-9; DNA: TGTGCCAGCAGCTTGGACCCTAATGAAAAACTGTTTTTT; CDR3: CASSLDPNEKLFF
length: 14; D: TRBD1; size: .; J: TRBJ2-5; V: TRBV5-1; DNA: TGCGCCAGCACCCTAGGACAGGGTGGGGAGACCCAGTACTTC; CDR3: CASTLGQGGETQYF
length: 15; D: TRBD2; size: .; J: TRBJ2-7; V: TRBV5-1; DNA: TGCGCCAGCAGCCCCGAAACTAGCGTTTCCTACGAGCAGTACTTC; CDR3: CASSPETSVSYEQYF
length: 12; D: .; size: .; J: TRBJ1-6; V: TRBV21-1; DNA: TGTGCCAGCAGCGACGAGGCTTCACCCCTCCACTTT; CDR3: CASSDEASPLHF
length: 13; D: .; size: .; J: TRBJ2-3; V: TRBV2; DNA: TGTGCCAGCGAGACACCTAGTCCAGATACGCAGTATTTT; CDR3: CASETPSPDTQYF
length: 13; D: .; size: few; J: TRBJ1-1; V: TRBV2; DNA: TGTGCGCAGGGAAGGGAATTGGCCACTGAAGCTTTCTTT; CDR3: CAQGRELATEAFF
length: 16; D: TRBD1; size: .; J: TRBJ2-4; V: TRBV19; DNA: TGTGCCAGTACCGAGCTGATCCGGGACAGGCAAAACATTCAGTACTTC; CDR3: CASTELIRDRQNIQYF
length: 12; D: .; size: .; J: TRBJ2-7; V: TRBV28; DNA: TGTGCCAGCAGTGGACGGTCCTACGAGCAGTACTTC; CDR3: CASSGRSYEQYF
length: 16; D: TRBD1; size: .; J: TRBJ2-7; V: TRBV7-2; DNA: TGTGCCAGCAGCTTAGCGTTTACAGGGGGTCAGAACGAGCAGTACTTC; CDR3: CASSLAFTGGQNEQYF
length: 15; D: TRBD2; size: .; J: TRBJ2-5; V: TRBV30; DNA: TGTGCCTGGGCCGTGGGAGGGGACCCCAGTGAGACCCAGTACTTC; CDR3: CAWAVGGDPSETQYF
length: 15; D: .; size: once; J: TRBJ2-3; V: TRBV4-3; DNA: TGCGCCAGCAGCCTCGATCACGTGAGCACAGATACGCAGTATTTT; CDR3: CASSLDHVSTDTQYF
length: 12; D: .; size: once; J: TRBJ1-6; V: TRBV9; DNA: TGTGCCAGCAGCGGTTTAAATTCACCCCTCCACTTT; CDR3: CASSGLNSPLHF
length: 13; D: TRBD1; size: .; J: TRBJ1-1; V: TRBV2; DNA: TGTGCCAGGAGACAGGGGATCCGCGCTGAAGCTTTCTTT; CDR3: CARRQGIRAEAFF
length: 14; D: TRBD1; size: .; J: TRBJ1-4; V: TRBV18; DNA: TGTGCCAGCTCTGGGACAGGGTCGGGAGAAAAACTGTTTTTT; CDR3: CASSGTGSGEKLFF
length: 16; D: .; size: once; J: TRBJ1-4; V: TRBV30; DNA: TGTGCCTGGAGTGTTTTCCTCGGGGCAACTAATGAAAAACTGTTTTTT; CDR3: CAWSVFLGATNEKLFF
length: 15; D: .; size: .; J: TRBJ2-1; V: TRBV5-1; DNA: TGCGCCAGCAGCTTGAGCGGGACACCAGGCAATGAGCAGTTCTTC; CDR3: CASSLSGTPGNEQFF
length: 12; D: .; size: .; J: TRBJ2-5; V: TRBV5-1; DNA: TGCGCCAGCAGCCCCGGGGGTGAGACCCAGTACTTC; CDR3: CASSPGGETQYF
length: 12; D: .; size: .; J: TRBJ2-5; V: TRBV6-6; DNA: TGTGCCAGCAGGGGAGCGGGAGAGACCCAGTACTTC; CDR3: CASRGAGETQYF
length: 13; D: .; size: .; J: TRBJ1-2; V: TRBV19; DNA: TGTGCCAGTAGTATTCGGGGTTTTGATGGCTACACCTTC; CDR3: CASSIRGFDGYTF
length: 16; D: .; size: .; J: TRBJ1-5; V: TRBV6-1; DNA: TGTGCCAGCAGTGACCGGGACGGCCGATACAATCAGCCCCAGCATTTT; CDR3: CASSDRDGRYNQPQHF
length: 14; D: TRBD2; size: .; J: TRBJ2-1; V: TRBV28; DNA: TGTGCCAGCAACCTTGGCGGGAGGGCCGGTGAGCAGTTCTTC; CDR3: CASNLGGRAGEQFF
length: 16; D: .; size: .; J: TRBJ2-3; V: TRBV5-1; DNA: TGCGCCAGCAGCTGGACAGCCAGAGGGTCCACAGATACGCAGTATTTT; CDR3: CASSWTARGSTDTQYF
length: 16; D: TRBD2; size: .; J: TRBJ2-7; V: TRBV5-1; DNA: TGCGCCAGCAGCTTGGGACCGGGAGGGAAGGCATACGAGCAGTACTTC; CDR3: CASSLGPGGKAYEQYF
length: 14; D: TRBD1; size: .; J: TRBJ1-3; V: TRBV27; DNA: TGTGCCAGCAGACGACAGGGTCCTGGAAACACCATATATTTT; CDR3: CASRRQGPGNTIYF
length: 14; D: TRBD1; size: once; J: TRBJ2-7; V: TRBV5-1; DNA: TGCGCCAGCTCAGGGGGCCTCCAGAACTACGAGCAGTACTTC; CDR3: CASSGGLQNYEQYF
length: 14; D: TRBD1; size: .; J: TRBJ1-2; V: TRBV10-3; DNA: TGTGCCATCAGTGAGTCGGGACAGAACTATGGCTACACCTTC; CDR3: CAISESGQNYGYTF
length: 14; D: .; size: .; J: TRBJ2-5; V: TRBV7-9; DNA: TGTGCCAGCAGCTTAGGCCGGGATTGGGAGACCCAGTACTTC; CDR3: CASSLGRDWETQYF
length: 14; D: .; size: .; J: TRBJ1-2; V: TRBV4-1; DNA: TGCGCCAGCAGCCAAGGAGGAGGGAACTATGGCTACACCTTC; CDR3: CASSQGGGNYGYTF
length: 15; D: .; size: .; J: TRBJ1-5; V: TRBV6-5; DNA: TGTGCCAGCAGGCCCACAGGAAATAGCAATCAGCCCCAGCATTTT; CDR3: CASRPTGNSNQPQHF
length: 12; D: .; size: .; J: TRBJ2-5; V: TRBV11-3; DNA: TGTGCCAGCAGCTATCCTGGGGAGACCCAGTACTTC; CDR3: CASSYPGETQYF
length: 17; D: TRBD1; size: .; J: TRBJ1-5; V: TRBV28; DNA: TGTGCCAGCAGTCGCGGACAGGGATTTTTTGGCAATCAGCCCCAGCATTTT; CDR3: CASSRGQGFFGNQPQHF
length: 12; D: .; size: .; J: TRBJ2-6; V: TRBV29-1; DNA: TGCAGCGTTGATGACGGGGCCAACGTCCTGACTTTC; CDR3: CSVDDGANVLTF
length: 13; D: .; size: .; J: TRBJ2-3; V: TRBV7-2; DNA: TGTGCCAGCAGCTTAGCTATGACAGATACGCAGTATTTT; CDR3: CASSLAMTDTQYF
length: 15; D: .; size: .; J: TRBJ1-3; V: TRBV2; DNA: TGTGCCAGCAGTTTATCAGACTCCTCTGGAAACACCATATATTTT; CDR3: CASSLSDSSGNTIYF
length: 15; D: .; size: .; J: TRBJ1-2; V: TRBV6-1; DNA: TGTGCCAGCAGTGAAGCGGGCAGCTCGTACTATGGCTACACCTTC; CDR3: CASSEAGSSYYGYTF